Shown below are 19 T cell receptor beta chains from a single sample sequenced in a study of T cell responses to AZD1222 COVID-19 vaccine. Assay used: immunoSEQ multiplex PCR; TCRdb lists only in-frame clones, some missing. The repertoire holds some 130,000 clones, with 84% as singletons. The sample consisted of peripheral blood, taken on day 0 of AZD1222 vaccination. The source is an adult in good health.

The chain employs TRBV6-5 and TRBJ1-6, with a possible D match to TRBD1 (6 bases). Trimming cost V 6 bases and J 9 bases, with 12 bases left between them. Germline CDR1 MNHEY, CDR2 SVGAGI. This CDR3 contains 13 residues. CDR3 residues: CASRYRVGSPLHF. CDR3 nucleotide sequence: TGTGCCAGCAGATACAGGGTCGGTTCACCCCTCCACTTT.

The rearrangement joins TRBV19 to TRBJ1-2; perhaps TRBD1 as D (6 bases). This CDR3 comprises 12 residues. Looked up from germline, CDR1 is LNHDA and CDR2 is SQIVND (reference sequence). Trimming cost V 3 bases and J 8 bases, with 10 bases left between them. The CDR3 is CASSMTGQGYTF. Here the CDR3 DNA reads TGTGCCAGTAGTATGACAGGCCAGGGCTACACCTTC.

CDR3 sequence: CASSQVAQNLYGYTF. DNA of the CDR3: TGCGCCAGCAGCCAAGTGGCGCAAAACCTTTATGGCTACACCTTC. V and J are TRBV4-1 and TRBJ1-2; no clear D. Trimming pared 1 base from V and 5 bases from J, leaving 14 bases between. The CDR3 length is 15 residues. Germline V CDR1 and CDR2: MGHRA, YSYEKL.

This chain links TRBV7-9 with TRBJ1-6, with D possibly TRBD1 on 6 matching bases. Germline CDR1 and CDR2: SEHNR and FQNEAQ (reference sequence). The CDR3 totals 16 residues. Trimming stripped 1 base from V and 10 bases from J, with 17 bases between. The chain's CDR3 is CASSLVVGARASPLHF. CDR3 coding DNA: TGTGCCAGCAGCTTAGTGGTGGGGGCGCGGGCCTCACCCCTCCACTTT.

Notes on this clone: A junction end diverges from the germline sequence, so it may reflect a read error. This rearrangement joins TRBV2 to TRBJ1-2, with D possibly being TRBD1 (6 bases). Per the germline V gene, CDR1 is SNHLY and CDR2 is FYNNEI. The CDR3 is 11 amino acids. CDR3 amino acids: CASSEGRGSTF. The CDR3 DNA sequence: TGTGCCAGCAGTGAGGGCAGGGGCTCCACCTTC.

The rearrangement joins TRBV18 to TRBJ1-3; D is unresolved. The germline V gene has CDR1 KGHSH and CDR2 LQKENI. V lost 3 bases to trimming and J lost 6 bases, with 12 bases between them. This CDR3 has 14 amino acids. CDR3 DNA: TGTGCCAGCTCACCCGCCCCAGTTGAAAACACCATATATTTT. Translated, it gives CASSPAPVENTIYF.

The V and J genes are TRBV4-1 and TRBJ1-6, with 8 bases matching TRBD1. The CDR3 is 16 amino acids. V lost 0 bases to trimming and J lost 10 bases; unmatched junction nucleotides: 8. Germline assignment: CDR1 MGHRA and CDR2 YSYEKL. The chain's CDR3 is CASSQEAQGAQSPLHF. Here the CDR3 DNA reads TGCGCCAGCAGCCAAGAGGCCCAGGGGGCGCAATCACCCCTCCACTTT.

The CDR3 reads CASSYITSGSYEQYF. CDR3 in DNA: TGTGCCAGCAGTTACATTACTAGCGGGTCCTACGAGCAGTACTTC. The chain links TRBV6-2 or TRBV6-3 to TRBJ2-7, with TRBD2 matching over 9 bases. There are 15 residues in the CDR3. Looked up from germline, CDR1 is MNHEY and CDR2 is SVGEGT. V gave up 2 bases and J gave up 1 base; unmatched junction bases: 3.

The chain employs TRBV4-1 and TRBJ2-4; TRBD2 agrees at 13 bases. V shed 0 bases and J 7 bases; nucleotides not matched to a gene: 3. The CDR3 is made up of 16 amino acids. Germline assignment: CDR1 MGHRA and CDR2 YSYEKL. CDR3 in DNA: TGCGCCAGCAGCCAAGATACTAGCGGGGGGGCCAACATTCAGTACTTC. This sequence encodes CASSQDTSGGANIQYF.

The chain combines TRBV27 with TRBJ2-7; D is undetermined. The ends were cut back, 7 bases at V and 2 bases at J, with 15 bases in the middle. Germline loops: CDR1 MNHEY, CDR2 SMNVEV (reference sequence). The CDR3 runs to 14 residues. CDR3 DNA: TGTGCCAGCACCAGAGACGTTGTTCCCTACGAGCAGTACTTC. Amino acid sequence: CASTRDVVPYEQYF.

The gene calls are TRBV5-1 and TRBJ1-1, with D possibly matching TRBD1 (6 bases). The V gene's germline CDR1 is SGHRS and CDR2 YFSETQ. This CDR3 is built from 14 residues. Trimming removed 3 bases at V and 5 bases at J, with 14 bases between. CDR3 DNA sequence: TGCGCCAGCAGCTCTTCGACAGGAAGAACTGAAGCTTTCTTT. Translating gives CASSSSTGRTEAFF.

The chain links TRBV5-5 to TRBJ2-3; TRBD2 agrees at 8 bases. Germline assignment: CDR1 SGHKS and CDR2 YYEKEE (reference sequence). This CDR3 contains 15 residues. Losses at the gene ends were 3 bases for V and 0 bases for J; bases not matched to a gene: 3. This CDR3 reads CASSSAGGSTDTQYF. DNA for the CDR3: TGTGCCAGCAGCTCGGCGGGGGGAAGCACAGATACGCAGTATTTT. The entire variable domain, with the rest obtained from reference TRBV5-5 and TRBJ2-3, is as follows: DAGVTQSPTHLIKTRGQQVTLRCSPISGHKSVSWYQQVLGQGPQFIFQYYEKEERGRGNFPDRFSARQFPNYSSELNVNALLLGDSALYLCASSSAGGSTDTQYFGPGTRLTVL.

The chain combines TRBV7-8 with TRBJ1-1, with D hard to call. The CDR3 sequence is 14 residues long. Germline CDR1 is SGHVS and CDR2 is FQNEAQ. V lost 0 bases and J 3 bases, leaving 8 bases between the germline ends. CDR3 coding DNA: TGTGCCAGCAGCTTAGCCGGCTCAGACACTGAAGCTTTCTTT. Amino acid sequence: CASSLAGSDTEAFF.

CDR3 DNA sequence: TGTGCCAGCTCACCAACGGCAGATACCTACAATGAGCAGTTCTTC. Translating it yields CASSPTADTYNEQFF. The rearrangement joins TRBV18 to TRBJ2-1; D gene ambiguous. V lost 2 bases, J lost 2 bases, and 10 bases lay in between. This CDR3 spans 15 amino acids. Germline V CDR1 and CDR2: KGHSH, LQKENI.

The gene calls are TRBV7-2 and TRBJ1-6; D unresolved. V dropped 8 bases and J dropped 13 bases, with 18 bases sitting between them. The CDR3 loop spans 13 amino acids. Germline V gene sequence: CDR1 SGHTA, CDR2 FQGNSA. Written as DNA, the CDR3 is TGTGCCAGCGGCCCCCAGAGTTGGTCCCCCCTCCACTTT. This sequence encodes CASGPQSWSPLHF.

This rearrangement joins TRBV19 to TRBJ1-5; 9 nucleotides agree with TRBD1. Germline V gene lookup returns CDR1 LNHDA and CDR2 SQIVND (reference sequence). Trimming removed 5 bases from V and 4 bases from J; junction bases left unmatched: 3. This CDR3 comprises 14 residues. The CDR3 loop is CASSGGTGNQPQHF. CDR3 nucleotides: TGTGCCAGTAGTGGCGGGACAGGGAATCAGCCCCAGCATTTT.

The chain is built from TRBV19 and TRBJ1-2; D not resolved. This CDR3 is built from 16 residues. V was trimmed by 4 bases and J by 2 bases, leaving 17 bases between them. Germline assignment: CDR1 LNHDA and CDR2 SQIVND (reference sequence). The CDR3 loop reads CASSTHEGRGNYGYTF. In DNA form, the CDR3 reads TGTGCCAGTAGTACCCACGAAGGACGGGGAAACTATGGCTACACCTTC.

The CDR3 protein is CASSQTEVAGAGQETQYF. The CDR3 DNA sequence: TGCGCCAGCAGCCAAACAGAAGTAGCGGGGGCCGGCCAAGAGACCCAGTACTTC. This chain links TRBV4-1 with TRBJ2-5; 9 bases are a match to TRBD2. With 2 bases clipped from V and 1 base from J, the junction kept 11 bases outside the gene matches. This CDR3 has 18 amino acids. Germline-derived CDR1 and CDR2 are MGHRA and YSYEKL.

V is TRBV29-1 and J is TRBJ2-3; unclear D gene. This CDR3 contains 12 residues. CDR1 and CDR2 from the germline V gene are SQVTM and ANQGSEA. Deletions cut 7 bases from V and 1 base from J, with 9 bases between. The CDR3 region has the DNA TGCAGCGCCGAAAGGGGCACAGATACGCAGTATTTT. This translates into CSAERGTDTQYF.